The clone carrying this TCR beta chain was recorded once. The entry originates in a study of T cell changes during pregnancy in multiple sclerosis. Profiling relied on immunoSEQ multiplex PCR, and the TCRdb table lists in-frame clones only, not all of them. The sample lists about 30,000 clones; roughly 91% were seen once. The V and J ends lost 2 bases and 5 bases respectively, with 9 bases between them. Germline lookup yields CDR1 KGHSH and CDR2 LQKENI. This CDR3 region has 13 residues. The rearrangement links TRBV18 to TRBJ2-5; possibly TRBD1 for D (5 bases). The sample in question was CD4+ T cells from peripheral blood mononuclear cells, obtained after pregnancy. The origin of this receptor is a female donor with multiple sclerosis, enrolled in a pregnancy study. The CDR3 DNA follows: TGTGCCAGCTCACCAGCAGGGTGGGAGACCCAGTACTTC. It yields the protein CASSPAGWETQYF.